Judged by abundance, the clone carrying this TCR beta chain is medium-sized. This sample was taken from a study of preoperative IRX-2 immunotherapy in early breast cancer. Treatment denoted: preoperative locoregional IRX-2 cytokine immunotherapy. Preoperative locoregional IRX-2 cytokine immunotherapy was tested in the phase Ib source study. The CDR3 is made up of 11 amino acids. Germline values: CDR1 MGHRA, CDR2 YSYEKL. The V end was cut by 6 bases, the J end by 6 bases, with 8 bases between. The table came from immunoSEQ multiplex PCR; TCRdb's copy has only in-frame clones and leaves some out. The sample contains around 34,000 clones, about 95% of which appear only once.

The TCR originated in a human donor with breast cancer. Sampling was carried out from a patient treated with IRX-2 immunotherapy. The rearrangement links TRBV4-1 to TRBJ1-2; D not resolved. CDR3 region: CASSLGHGYTF. CDR3 in DNA: TGCGCCAGCAGTCTAGGTCATGGCTACACCTTC.